This record covers a single T cell receptor (beta chain). Deep level was the assay's run setting. Clones were read by immunoSEQ multiplex PCR, and TCRdb kept only the in-frame ones, dropping some. The sample consists of about 960,000 clones, 70% to 85% of them appearing once. This CDR3 has 15 residues. V gave up 2 bases and J gave up 2 bases, with 13 bases separating them. The germline gives CDR1 SGHRS, CDR2 YFSETQ. This entry belongs to a study of shared clonotypes between healthy human individuals. Study summary: CD4 naive and CD4 memory each took three plates per donor, while CD8 naive took two and CD8 memory one.

This TCR derives from a young man in good health. The chain recombines TRBV5-1 with TRBJ2-5; D is unresolved. The specimen was memory CD4+ T cells sorted from blood. The subset is: CD45RA-negative fraction. The CDR3 DNA sequence: TGCGCCAGCAGCTTAATTCCGGCGATTCAAGAGACCCAGTACTTC. Residues: CASSLIPAIQETQYF. Full variable domain (missing parts from reference TRBV5-1 and TRBJ2-5): KAGVTQTPRYLIKTRGQQVTLSCSPISGHRSVSWYQQTPGQGLQFLFEYFSETQRNKGNFPGRFSGRQFSNSRSEMNVSTLELGDSALYLCASSLIPAIQETQYFGPGTRLLVL.